This TCR beta chain came from a study of shared T cell receptors in the human thymus. Profiled with immunoSEQ multiplex PCR; TCRdb holds only in-frame clones, not every one. Here the sample spans 630,000 or so clones, about 89% being singletons. Germline V lookup: CDR1 MDHEN, CDR2 SYDVKM. CDR3 length equals 18 residues. With V trimmed by 3 bases and J by 2 bases, 9 bases remained unmatched. This same sample was also part of a study on human thymus T cells.

Input material: thymocytes. The sequence derives from a boy in the first two years of life with a congenital heart defect. The gene calls are TRBV28 and TRBJ2-3; 12 nucleotides match TRBD2. The CDR3 loop is CASSLGLAGGRFTDTQYF. The CDR3 DNA reads as TGTGCCAGCAGTTTGGGACTAGCGGGTGGCCGCTTCACAGATACGCAGTATTTT.